The TCR beta chain described here comes from a study of shared clonotypes between healthy human individuals. The wider study: Those who served as donors were a couple of women and three men between the ages of 18 and 49.

Some clones are missing from TCRdb's copy, which holds only in-frame ones; the method was immunoSEQ multiplex PCR. The top ten clones hold about 1.5% of a sample with about a million clones, roughly 80% of them seen once. Points from the study as a whole: Non-shared clonotypes had lower generation probabilities than clonotypes shared by all four sorted-subset donors. Incompleteness in sorted-subset sequencing, despite large depth, was shown by rarefaction.

A note on this clone: Its specificity is not known.

Germline V gene data show CDR1 as ENHRY and CDR2 as SYGVKD. The CDR3 runs 15 residues. V lost 6 bases to trimming and J lost 4 bases, with 17 bases between them. The source of this sequence is a man aged 18 to 35 in good health. The sequenced sample was memory CD4+ T cells sorted from blood. Subset reported: CD45RA-negative fraction. The V and J genes are TRBV10-3 and TRBJ2-3; perhaps TRBD2 as D (7 bases). CDR3 loop: CAIRGAGGSADTQYF. CDR3 nucleotides: TGTGCCATCAGGGGGGCTGGCGGGAGTGCAGATACGCAGTATTTT.